These 14 T cell receptor beta chains were sequenced from one sample in a study of Ad26.COV2.S vaccination and SARS-CoV-2 variants. The protocol was immunoSEQ multiplex PCR, while the TCRdb copy is restricted to in-frame clones and leaves out a portion. The sample gives hundreds of thousands of clones, around nine tenths of which show up once; 12% is in the top ten. Treatment noted: some 20 received Ad26.COV2.S at low or high dose, single or two shots; roughly five received placebo; per-sample allocation not given. The samples date from day 63 after the first vaccine or placebo injection. The sequences come from peripheral blood, collected in a trial of Ad26.COV2.S vaccine versus placebo. These receptors all stem from a person between 18 and 59 years old who received the Ad26.COV2.S COVID-19 vaccine or a placebo.

The CDR3 here is CASSHLLAGARYEQYF. The CDR3 nucleotides read TGTGCCAGCAGCCACCTTCTAGCGGGAGCTAGGTACGAGCAGTACTTC. The V gene is TRBV7-8, the J gene TRBJ2-7; 10 nucleotides align to TRBD2. Germline V gene sequence: CDR1 SGHVS, CDR2 FQNEAQ. V lost 5 bases and J lost 4; bases outside the gene matches: 11. This CDR3 is built from 16 residues.

This clone showed up just a few times. The chain joins TRBV2 to TRBJ1-5, with 7 bases that match TRBD1. V was clipped by 6 bases and J by 7 bases; unmatched bases: 6. Germline CDR1 is SNHLY and CDR2 is FYNNEI. This CDR3 has 13 amino acids. CDR3 nucleotide sequence: TGTGCCAGCAGGCAGGGGGTGCGCCAGCCCCAGCATTTT. Residues: CASRQGVRQPQHF.

A single count supports this clone. J is TRBJ2-5 and V is TRBV30; D gene ambiguous. The V gene's germline CDR1 is GTSNPN and CDR2 SVGIG (reference sequence). The V end was cut by 5 bases, the J end by 5 bases, with 9 bases between. This CDR3 has 11 residues. CDR3 protein: CAWRIMETQYF. The CDR3 nucleotides are TGTGCCTGGCGGATTATGGAGACCCAGTACTTC.

This clone occurred once. The V call is TRBV18, the J call TRBJ2-3; 9 bases map to TRBD1. Germline trimming cut 5 bases from V and 4 bases from J; bases unmatched to any gene: 10. Germline V lookup: CDR1 KGHSH, CDR2 LQKENI. This CDR3 spans 16 amino acids. Written as DNA, the CDR3 is TGTGCCAGCTCATCCTGGACAGGGGTCTCCGCAGATACGCAGTATTTT. Translating it yields CASSSWTGVSADTQYF. Based on the CDR3 plus reference TRBV18 and TRBJ2-3, the full variable domain is NAGVMQNPRHLVRRRGQEARLRCSPMKGHSHVYWYRQLPEEGLKFMVYLQKENIIDESGMPKERFSAEFPKEGPSILRIQQVVRGDSAAYFCASSSWTGVSADTQYFGPGTRLTVL.

Concerning this clone: This CDR3 is also generated by other DNA sequences in the sample. The rearrangement links TRBV9 to TRBJ2-1; D call uncertain. V dropped 2 bases and J dropped 3 bases, with 3 bases sitting between them. The CDR3 is 12 residues long. Germline V gene lookup returns CDR1 SGDLS and CDR2 YYNGEE. The chain's CDR3 is CASSVSYNEQFF. DNA of the CDR3: TGTGCCAGCAGCGTTAGCTACAATGAGCAGTTCTTC.

The chain uses TRBV9 and TRBJ2-3; 10 bases agree with TRBD2. The trim removed 7 bases at V and 1 base at J, leaving 3 bases unmatched. Germline V gene sequence: CDR1 SGDLS, CDR2 YYNGEE. The CDR3 sequence is 14 residues long. Here the CDR3 DNA reads TGTGCCAGCGGGAGCGGGGGGGGCACAGATACGCAGTATTTT. Protein sequence: CASGSGGGTDTQYF.

The gene calls are TRBV10-3 and TRBJ2-7, with 9 bases that match TRBD1. Germline lookup yields CDR1 ENHRY and CDR2 SYGVKD. This CDR3 has 14 amino acids. The V and J ends lost 3 bases and 6 bases, in that order; junction bases with no gene match: 6. The CDR3 reads CAISDRDRAGEQYF. CDR3 bases: TGTGCCATCAGTGACCGGGACAGGGCGGGCGAGCAGTACTTC.

The CDR3 nucleotides read TGTGCCAGCAGCTTGAATGAGGGGGCGGGCTACACCTTC. Amino acid sequence: CASSLNEGAGYTF. The chain couples TRBV7-9 to TRBJ1-2, with 7 bases lining up with TRBD1. The CDR3 length is 13 residues. J lost 8 bases, V lost 3 bases, and 6 bases had no gene match. CDR1 and CDR2 (germline): SEHNR, FQNEAQ (reference sequence). Based on the CDR3 plus reference TRBV7-9 and TRBJ1-2, the full variable domain is DTGVSQNPRHKITKRGQNVTFRCDPISEHNRLYWYRQTLGQGPEFLTYFQNEAQLEKSRLLSDRFSAERPKGSFSTLEIQRTEQGDSAMYLCASSLNEGAGYTFGSGTRLTVV.

The chain is built from TRBV7-9 and TRBJ2-7; D unclear. The CDR3 contains 12 residues. The ends were cut back, 5 bases at V and 3 bases at J, with 8 bases in the middle. Germline V gives CDR1 SEHNR, CDR2 FQNEAQ (reference sequence). This chain's CDR3 is CASSVMDYEQYF. The DNA of the CDR3 is TGTGCCAGCAGCGTTATGGACTACGAGCAGTACTTC.

This clone was counted between two and nine times. The chain links TRBV5-6 to TRBJ1-2; maybe TRBD1 (6 bases). Germline V gene sequence: CDR1 SGHDT, CDR2 YYEEEE. Trimming cost V 0 bases and J 5 bases, with 14 bases left between them. The CDR3 is 15 residues long. CDR3 sequence (DNA): TGTGCCAGCAGCTTGGCTCAGGGGAAGGGTTATGGCTACACCTTC. The encoded protein is CASSLAQGKGYGYTF.

The chain carries TRBV6-2 or TRBV6-3 and TRBJ2-7; TRBD2 matches at 7 bases. The V and J ends lost 2 bases and 3 bases, in that order; junction bases with no gene match: 13. The germline V gene has CDR1 MNHEY and CDR2 SVGEGT. The CDR3 length is 17 residues. The CDR3 nucleotides read TGTGCCAGCAGTTACCCCCCCACGGGAGGCCCTTTCTACGAGCAGTACTTC. It translates to CASSYPPTGGPFYEQYF.

The table lists this clone with a count of one. The chain joins TRBV11-2 to TRBJ2-7, with 8 bases aligning to TRBD2. V dropped 5 bases and J dropped 4; count of bases not matched to a gene: 10. CDR3 length: 15 residues. Germline CDR1 and CDR2: SGHAT and FQNNGV. This CDR3 is CASSGPGLGIYEQYF. The CDR3 DNA follows: TGTGCCAGCAGCGGACCGGGACTAGGGATTTACGAGCAGTACTTC.

The chain recombines TRBV4-3 with TRBJ1-1; tentative D call: TRBD1 (5 bases). V gave up 4 bases and J gave up 6 bases, with 9 bases separating them. Per the germline V gene, CDR1 is LGHNA and CDR2 is YSLEER. The length of the CDR3 is 12 residues. CDR3 nucleotide sequence: TGCGCCAGCAGCCCGGGACGGTCTGAAGCTTTCTTT. Protein: CASSPGRSEAFF.

The V gene is TRBV6-2 or TRBV6-3, the J gene TRBJ2-3, with D possibly TRBD2 on 6 matching bases. This CDR3 spans 17 amino acids. The germline V gene encodes CDR1 MNHEY and CDR2 SVGEGT. V lost 3 bases to trimming and J lost 0 bases, with 16 bases between them. CDR3 nucleotides: TGTGCCAGCAGTTATCTTAGGGTCGCGGGAAGCACAGATACGCAGTATTTT. Protein sequence: CASSYLRVAGSTDTQYF.